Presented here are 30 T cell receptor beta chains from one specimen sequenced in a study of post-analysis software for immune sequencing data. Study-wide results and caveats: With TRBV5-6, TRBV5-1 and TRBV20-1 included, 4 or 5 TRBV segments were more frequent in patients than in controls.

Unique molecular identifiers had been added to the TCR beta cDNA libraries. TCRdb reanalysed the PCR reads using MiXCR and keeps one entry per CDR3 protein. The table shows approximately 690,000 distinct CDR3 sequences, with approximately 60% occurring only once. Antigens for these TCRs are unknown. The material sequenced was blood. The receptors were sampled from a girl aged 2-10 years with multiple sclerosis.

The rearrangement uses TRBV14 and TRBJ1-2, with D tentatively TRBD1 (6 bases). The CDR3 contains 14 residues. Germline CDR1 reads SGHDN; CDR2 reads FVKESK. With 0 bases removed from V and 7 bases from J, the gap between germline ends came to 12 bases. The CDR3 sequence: CASSQEWQGSGYTF. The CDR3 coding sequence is TGTGCCAGCAGCCAAGAATGGCAGGGGAGTGGCTACACCTTC.

In nucleotides, the CDR3 is TGCAGTGCCCGGGACAGACTATTCTACAATGAGCAGTTCTTC. Protein product: CSARDRLFYNEQFF. This chain links TRBV20-1 with TRBJ2-1; TRBD1 matches 7 bases. The CDR3 consists of 14 residues. Germline V lookup: CDR1 DFQATT, CDR2 SNEGSKA (reference sequence). The J segment lost 3 bases and the V segment lost 6 bases, leaving 8 bases of the junction unmatched.

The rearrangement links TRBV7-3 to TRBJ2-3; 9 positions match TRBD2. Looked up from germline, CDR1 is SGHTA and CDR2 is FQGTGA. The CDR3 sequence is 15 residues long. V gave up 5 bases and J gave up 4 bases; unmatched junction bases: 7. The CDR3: CASSLLSGSADTQYF. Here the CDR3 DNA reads TGTGCCAGCAGCCTCCTTAGCGGGAGCGCAGATACGCAGTATTTT.

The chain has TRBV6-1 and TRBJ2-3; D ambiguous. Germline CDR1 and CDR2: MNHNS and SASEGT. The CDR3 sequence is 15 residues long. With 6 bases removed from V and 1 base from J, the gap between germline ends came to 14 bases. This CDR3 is CASSPGGPRTDTQYF. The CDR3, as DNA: TGTGCCAGCAGCCCTGGCGGTCCGCGCACAGATACGCAGTATTTT.

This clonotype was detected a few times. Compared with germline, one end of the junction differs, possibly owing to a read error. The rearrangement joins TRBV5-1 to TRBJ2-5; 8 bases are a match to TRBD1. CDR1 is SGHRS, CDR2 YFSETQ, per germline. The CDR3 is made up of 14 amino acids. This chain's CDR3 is CASSSSGGGETQYF. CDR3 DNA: TGTGCCAGCAGTTCATCAGGGGGCGGGGAGACCCAGTACTTC. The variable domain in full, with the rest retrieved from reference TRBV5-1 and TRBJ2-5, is KAGVTQTPRYLIKTRGQQVTLSCSPISGHRSVSWYQQTPGQGLQFLFEYFSETQRNKGNFPGRFSGRQFSNSRSEMNVSTLELGDSALYLCASSSSGGGETQYFGPGTRLLVL.

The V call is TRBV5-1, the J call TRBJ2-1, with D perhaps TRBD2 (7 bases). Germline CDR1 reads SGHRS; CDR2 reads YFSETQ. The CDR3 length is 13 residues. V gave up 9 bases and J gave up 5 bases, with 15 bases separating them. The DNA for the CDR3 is TGCGCCACCTCGGGGGGCCTCAACAATGAGCAGTTCTTC. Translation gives CATSGGLNNEQFF.

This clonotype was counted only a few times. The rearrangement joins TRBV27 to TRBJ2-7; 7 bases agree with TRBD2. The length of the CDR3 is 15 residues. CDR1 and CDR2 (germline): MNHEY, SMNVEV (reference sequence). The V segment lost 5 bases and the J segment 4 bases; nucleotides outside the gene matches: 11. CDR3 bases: TGTGCCAGCAGTCCAACTGTGGGGGGAGGGTACGAGCAGTACTTC. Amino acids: CASSPTVGGGYEQYF.

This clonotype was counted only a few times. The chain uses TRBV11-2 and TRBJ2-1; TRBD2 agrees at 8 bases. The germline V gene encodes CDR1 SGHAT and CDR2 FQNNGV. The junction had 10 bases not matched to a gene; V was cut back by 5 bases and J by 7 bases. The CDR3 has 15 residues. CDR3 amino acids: CASSPRLAGGNEQFF. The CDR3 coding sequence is TGTGCCAGCAGCCCTCGGCTAGCGGGCGGAAATGAGCAGTTCTTC.

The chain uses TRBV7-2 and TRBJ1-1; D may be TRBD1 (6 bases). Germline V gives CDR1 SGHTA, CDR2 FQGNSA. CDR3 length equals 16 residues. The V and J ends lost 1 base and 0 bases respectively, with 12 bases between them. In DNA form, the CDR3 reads TGTGCCAGCAGCTTAGGCCGGGGGCGAATGAACACTGAAGCTTTCTTT. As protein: CASSLGRGRMNTEAFF.

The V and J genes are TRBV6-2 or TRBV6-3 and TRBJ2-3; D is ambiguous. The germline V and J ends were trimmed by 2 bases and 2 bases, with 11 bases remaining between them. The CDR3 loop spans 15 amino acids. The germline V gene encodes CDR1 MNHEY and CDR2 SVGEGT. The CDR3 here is CASSYRRAPTDTQYF. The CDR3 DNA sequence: TGTGCCAGCAGTTACCGAAGAGCGCCCACAGATACGCAGTATTTT.

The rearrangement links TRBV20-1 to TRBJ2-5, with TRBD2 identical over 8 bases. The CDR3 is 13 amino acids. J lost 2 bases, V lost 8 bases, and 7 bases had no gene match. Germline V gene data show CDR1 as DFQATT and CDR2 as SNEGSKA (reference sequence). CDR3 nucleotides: TGCAGTCCCGGGTTAGCGGGGCAAGAGACCCAGTACTTC. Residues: CSPGLAGQETQYF.

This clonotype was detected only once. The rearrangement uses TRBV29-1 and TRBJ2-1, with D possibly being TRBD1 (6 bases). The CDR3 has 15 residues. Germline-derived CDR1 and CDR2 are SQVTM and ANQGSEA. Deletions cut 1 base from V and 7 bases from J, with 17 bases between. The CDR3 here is CSVEGGEGVGNEQFF. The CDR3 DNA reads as TGCAGCGTTGAAGGCGGTGAGGGGGTAGGGAATGAGCAGTTCTTC.

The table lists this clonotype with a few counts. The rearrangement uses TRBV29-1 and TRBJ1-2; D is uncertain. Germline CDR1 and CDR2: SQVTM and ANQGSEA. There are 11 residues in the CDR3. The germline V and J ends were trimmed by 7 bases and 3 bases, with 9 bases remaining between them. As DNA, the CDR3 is TGCAGCGCCCTTGGGTACTATGGCTACACCTTC. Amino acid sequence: CSALGYYGYTF.

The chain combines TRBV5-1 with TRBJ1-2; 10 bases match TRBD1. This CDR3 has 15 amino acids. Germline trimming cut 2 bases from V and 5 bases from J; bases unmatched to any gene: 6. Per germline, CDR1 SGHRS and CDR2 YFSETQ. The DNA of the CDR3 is TGCGCCAGCAGCTTCGGACAGGGGGTCTTGTATGGCTACACCTTC. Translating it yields CASSFGQGVLYGYTF. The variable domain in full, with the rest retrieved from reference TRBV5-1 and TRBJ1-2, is KAGVTQTPRYLIKTRGQQVTLSCSPISGHRSVSWYQQTPGQGLQFLFEYFSETQRNKGNFPGRFSGRQFSNSRSEMNVSTLELGDSALYLCASSFGQGVLYGYTFGSGTRLTVV.

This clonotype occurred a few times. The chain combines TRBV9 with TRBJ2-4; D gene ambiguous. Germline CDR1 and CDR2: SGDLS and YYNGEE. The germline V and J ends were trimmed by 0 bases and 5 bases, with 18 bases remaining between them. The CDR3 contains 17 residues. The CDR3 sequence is CASSVGSHRYTQNIQYF. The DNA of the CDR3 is TGTGCCAGCAGCGTAGGATCTCACCGATACACCCAAAACATTCAGTACTTC.

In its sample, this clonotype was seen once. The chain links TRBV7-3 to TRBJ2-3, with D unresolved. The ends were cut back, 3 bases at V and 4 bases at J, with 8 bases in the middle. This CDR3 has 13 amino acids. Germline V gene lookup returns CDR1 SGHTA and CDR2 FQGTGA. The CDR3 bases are TGTGCCAGCAGCTTCTCCTTCTCAGATACGCAGTATTTT. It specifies CASSFSFSDTQYF.

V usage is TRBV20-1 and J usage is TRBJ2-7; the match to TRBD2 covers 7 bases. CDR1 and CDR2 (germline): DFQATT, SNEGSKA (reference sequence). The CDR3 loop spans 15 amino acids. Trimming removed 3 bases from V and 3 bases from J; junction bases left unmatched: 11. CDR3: CSASRTEGGVYEQYF. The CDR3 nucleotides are TGCAGTGCTAGTCGAACGGAGGGAGGGGTCTACGAGCAGTACTTC.

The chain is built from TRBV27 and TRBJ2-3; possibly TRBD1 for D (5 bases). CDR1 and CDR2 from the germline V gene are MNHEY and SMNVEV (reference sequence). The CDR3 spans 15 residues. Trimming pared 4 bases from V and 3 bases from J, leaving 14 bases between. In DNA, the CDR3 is TGTGCCAGCAGTTCGTACAGGTTACGGACAGATACGCAGTATTTT. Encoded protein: CASSSYRLRTDTQYF.

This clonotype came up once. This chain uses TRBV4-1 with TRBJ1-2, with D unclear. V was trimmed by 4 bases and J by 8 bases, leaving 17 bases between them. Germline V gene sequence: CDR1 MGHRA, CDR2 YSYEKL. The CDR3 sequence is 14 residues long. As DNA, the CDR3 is TGCGCCAGCAGCCTTACCCAGACTACTAAGGGCTACACCTTC. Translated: CASSLTQTTKGYTF.

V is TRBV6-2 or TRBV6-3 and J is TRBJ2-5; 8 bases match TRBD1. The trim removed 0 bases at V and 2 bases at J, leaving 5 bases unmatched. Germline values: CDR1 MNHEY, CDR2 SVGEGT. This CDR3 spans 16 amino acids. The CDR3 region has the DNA TGTGCCAGCAGTTACTCCGGGACAGGTCTTCAAGAGACCCAGTACTTC. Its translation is CASSYSGTGLQETQYF.

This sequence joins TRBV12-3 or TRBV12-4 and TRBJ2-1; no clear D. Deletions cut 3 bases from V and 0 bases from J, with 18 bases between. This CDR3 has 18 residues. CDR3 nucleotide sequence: TGTGCCAGCAGTTTTGTGAACGGGCTAGGTGGCTCCTACAATGAGCAGTTCTTC. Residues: CASSFVNGLGGSYNEQFF.

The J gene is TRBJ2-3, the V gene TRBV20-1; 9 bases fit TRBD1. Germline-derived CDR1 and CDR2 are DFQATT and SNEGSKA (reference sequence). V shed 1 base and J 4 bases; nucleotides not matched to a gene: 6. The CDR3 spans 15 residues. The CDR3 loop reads CSARATGGGADTQYF. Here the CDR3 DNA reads TGCAGTGCTAGAGCTACAGGGGGCGGAGCAGATACGCAGTATTTT.

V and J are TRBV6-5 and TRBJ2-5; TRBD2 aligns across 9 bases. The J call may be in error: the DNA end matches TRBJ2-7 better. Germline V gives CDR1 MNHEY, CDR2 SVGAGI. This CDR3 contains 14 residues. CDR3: CASRVAGEPYEQYF. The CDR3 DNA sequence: TGTGCCAGCAGAGTAGCGGGAGAACCTTACGAGCAGTACTTC.

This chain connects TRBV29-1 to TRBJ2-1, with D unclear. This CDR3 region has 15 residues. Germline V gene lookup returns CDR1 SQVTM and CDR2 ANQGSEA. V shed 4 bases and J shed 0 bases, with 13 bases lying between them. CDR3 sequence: CSVVDPLHSYNEQFF. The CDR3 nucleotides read TGCAGCGTTGTTGATCCTCTACACTCCTACAATGAGCAGTTCTTC.

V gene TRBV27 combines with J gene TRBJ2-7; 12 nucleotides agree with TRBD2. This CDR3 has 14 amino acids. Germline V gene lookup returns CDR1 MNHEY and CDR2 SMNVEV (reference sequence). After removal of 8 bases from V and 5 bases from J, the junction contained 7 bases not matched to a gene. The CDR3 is CASGETSGGDEQYF. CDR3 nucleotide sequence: TGTGCCAGCGGTGAGACTAGCGGGGGAGACGAGCAGTACTTC.

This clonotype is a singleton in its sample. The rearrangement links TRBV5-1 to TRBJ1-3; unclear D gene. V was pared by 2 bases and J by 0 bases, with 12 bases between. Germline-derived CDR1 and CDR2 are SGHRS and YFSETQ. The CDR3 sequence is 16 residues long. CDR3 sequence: CASSLTLSTSGNTIYF. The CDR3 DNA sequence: TGCGCCAGCAGCTTAACCCTCAGTACCTCTGGAAACACCATATATTTT.

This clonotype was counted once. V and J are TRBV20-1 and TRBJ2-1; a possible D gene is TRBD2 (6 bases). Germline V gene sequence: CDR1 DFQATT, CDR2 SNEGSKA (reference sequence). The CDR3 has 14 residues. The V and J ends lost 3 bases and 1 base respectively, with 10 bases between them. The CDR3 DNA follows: TGCAGTGCTAGCGTAGCGGCTTCCTACAATGAGCAGTTCTTC. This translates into CSASVAASYNEQFF.

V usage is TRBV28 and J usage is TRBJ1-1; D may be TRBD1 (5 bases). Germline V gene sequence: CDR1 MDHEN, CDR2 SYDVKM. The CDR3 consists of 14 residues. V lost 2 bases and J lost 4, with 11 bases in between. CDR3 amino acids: CASSLMLGGTEAFF. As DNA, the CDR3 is TGTGCCAGCAGTTTAATGTTGGGGGGCACTGAAGCTTTCTTT.

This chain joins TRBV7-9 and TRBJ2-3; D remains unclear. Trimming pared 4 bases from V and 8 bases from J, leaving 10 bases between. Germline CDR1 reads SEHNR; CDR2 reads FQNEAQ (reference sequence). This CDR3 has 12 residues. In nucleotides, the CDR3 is TGTGCCAGCAGCTCAGAGTTAGGTACGCAGTATTTT. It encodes CASSSELGTQYF. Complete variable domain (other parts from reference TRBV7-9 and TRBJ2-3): DTGVSQNPRHKITKRGQNVTFRCDPISEHNRLYWYRQTLGQGPEFLTYFQNEAQLEKSRLLSDRFSAERPKGSFSTLEIQRTEQGDSAMYLCASSSELGTQYFGPGTRLTVL.

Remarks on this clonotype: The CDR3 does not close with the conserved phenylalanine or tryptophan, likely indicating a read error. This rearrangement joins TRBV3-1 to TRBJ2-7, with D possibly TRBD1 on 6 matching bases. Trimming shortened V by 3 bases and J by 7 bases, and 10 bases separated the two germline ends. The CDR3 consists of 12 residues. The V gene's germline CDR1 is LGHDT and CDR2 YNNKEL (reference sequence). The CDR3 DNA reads TGTGCCAGCAGCCAGGGGGCGAGGGAGCAGTACTGC. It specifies CASSQGAREQYC.